Following are 9 T cell receptor beta chains from one sample sequenced in a study of T cell changes during pregnancy in multiple sclerosis (dated by TCRdb to the late 2010s). Library preparation used the immunoSEQ multiplex PCR assay. Here the immuneACCESS table is served through TCRdb, limited to in-frame sequences with V and J called. Missing clones are a known gap in these copies; in checked studies unresolved V genes cover under half, and the rest lacks a known reason. For this sample the table gives 25,000 to 30,000 clones, of which 90% to 95% were detected only once. The ten most abundant clones make up 0.43% of the sample. Material: CD4+ T cells from peripheral blood mononuclear cells, obtained after pregnancy. The receptor source for this set is a female donor with multiple sclerosis, enrolled in a pregnancy study.

The chain joins TRBV11-2 to TRBJ2-3; maybe TRBD2 (6 bases). V lost 1 base and J lost 2, with 10 bases in between. This CDR3 comprises 15 residues. Germline V gene data show CDR1 as SGHAT and CDR2 as FQNNGV. In nucleotides, the CDR3 is TGTGCCAGCAGCTTAGGGGGACTGATCACAGATACGCAGTATTTT. Its translation is CASSLGGLITDTQYF.

The chain links TRBV10-3 to TRBJ1-2, with D unresolved. Germline V gives CDR1 ENHRY, CDR2 SYGVKD. V was pared by 4 bases and J by 5 bases, with 11 bases between. The CDR3 covers 13 residues. CDR3 region: CAISVTAEYGYTF. CDR3 DNA sequence: TGTGCCATCAGTGTAACGGCGGAATATGGCTACACCTTC.

The chain joins TRBV28 to TRBJ2-2; maybe TRBD2 (7 bases). Trimming shortened V by 2 bases and J by 5 bases, and 12 bases separated the two germline ends. The CDR3 covers 15 residues. Looked up from germline, CDR1 is MDHEN and CDR2 is SYDVKM. The CDR3 here is CASSLGGGITGELFF. DNA of the CDR3: TGTGCCAGCAGTTTAGGGGGGGGCATAACCGGGGAGCTGTTTTTT.

The count of this clone is one. The chain joins TRBV27 to TRBJ1-2; D gene uncertain. The V gene's germline CDR1 is MNHEY and CDR2 SMNVEV (reference sequence). The ends were cut back, 6 bases at V and 1 base at J, with 24 bases in the middle. The length of the CDR3 is 18 residues. The CDR3 reads CASSPLVPRKVGNYGYTF. CDR3 bases: TGTGCCAGCAGCCCGTTAGTCCCCCGAAAAGTTGGTAACTATGGCTACACCTTC.

The chain carries TRBV6-1 and TRBJ2-7, with D tentatively TRBD1 (6 bases). This CDR3 region has 12 residues. Trimming cost V 7 bases and J 2 bases, with 9 bases left between them. CDR1 is MNHNS and CDR2 is SASEGT in the germline V gene. CDR3 residues: CASTGQTYEQYF. The CDR3 DNA follows: TGTGCCAGCACCGGACAGACCTACGAGCAGTACTTC.

The gene calls are TRBV4-3 and TRBJ1-2, with D perhaps matching TRBD1 (6 bases). The germline gives CDR1 LGHNA, CDR2 YSLEER. CDR3 length equals 16 residues. V gave up 3 bases and J gave up 0 bases, with 14 bases separating them. Written as DNA, the CDR3 is TGCGCCAGCAGCCAGGCCTTGGACAGCGCTAACTATGGCTACACCTTC. Encoded protein: CASSQALDSANYGYTF.

The V and J genes are TRBV28 and TRBJ2-5, with a weak D call TRBD1 (5 bases). The V end lost 2 bases, the J end lost 3 bases, and 7 bases lay between the germline ends. The CDR3 length is 13 residues. Germline V gene lookup returns CDR1 MDHEN and CDR2 SYDVKM. The CDR3 is CASSLGREETQYF. The CDR3 region has the DNA TGTGCCAGCAGTTTAGGCAGGGAAGAGACCCAGTACTTC. The full variable domain, rest sourced from reference TRBV28 and TRBJ2-5, is DVKVTQSSRYLVKRTGEKVFLECVQDMDHENMFWYRQDPGLGLRLIYFSYDVKMKEKGDIPEGYSVSREKKERFSLILESASTNQTSMYLCASSLGREETQYFGPGTRLLVL.

The V call is TRBV11-2, the J call TRBJ1-1; the D gene is possibly TRBD1 (5 bases). This CDR3 comprises 14 residues. Germline CDR1 reads SGHAT; CDR2 reads FQNNGV. Trimming pared 0 bases from V and 6 bases from J, leaving 11 bases between. The CDR3: CASSLDLGGSEAFF. The CDR3 nucleotides are TGTGCCAGCAGCTTAGATCTGGGGGGATCTGAAGCTTTCTTT.

The chain is built from TRBV7-2 and TRBJ2-7, with D hard to call. Trimming cost V 2 bases and J 4 bases, with 3 bases left between them. The CDR3 has 11 residues. Germline CDR1 and CDR2: SGHTA and FQGNSA. The CDR3 sequence: CASSLSYEQYF. The CDR3 region has the DNA TGTGCCAGCAGCTTATCTTACGAGCAGTACTTC. Together with reference TRBV7-2 and TRBJ2-7, the CDR3 gives the full variable domain: GAGVSQSPSNKVTEKGKDVELRCDPISGHTALYWYRQSLGQGLEFLIYFQGNSAPDKSGLPSDRFSAERTGGSVSTLTIQRTQQEDSAVYLCASSLSYEQYFGPGTRLTVT.